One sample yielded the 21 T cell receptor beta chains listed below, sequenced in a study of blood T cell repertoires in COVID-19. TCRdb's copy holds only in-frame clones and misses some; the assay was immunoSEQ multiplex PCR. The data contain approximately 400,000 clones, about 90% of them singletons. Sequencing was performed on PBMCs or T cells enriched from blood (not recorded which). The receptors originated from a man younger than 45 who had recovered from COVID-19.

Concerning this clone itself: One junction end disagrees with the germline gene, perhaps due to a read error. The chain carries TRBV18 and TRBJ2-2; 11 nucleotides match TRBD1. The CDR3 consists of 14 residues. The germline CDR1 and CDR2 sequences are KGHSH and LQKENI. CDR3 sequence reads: CATSGQGAAGELFF. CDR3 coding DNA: TGTGCCACCTCAGGACAGGGGGCTGCCGGGGAGCTGTTTTTT.

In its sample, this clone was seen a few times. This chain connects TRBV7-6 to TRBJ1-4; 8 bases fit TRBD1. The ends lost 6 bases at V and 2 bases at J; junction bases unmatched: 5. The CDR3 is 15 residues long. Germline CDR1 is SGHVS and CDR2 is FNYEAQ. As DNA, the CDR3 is TGTGCCAGCAGTCGACAGGGGAGGACTAATGAAAAACTGTTTTTT. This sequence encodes CASSRQGRTNEKLFF. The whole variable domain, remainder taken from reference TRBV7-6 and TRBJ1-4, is GAGVSQSPRYKVTKRGQDVALRCDPISGHVSLYWYRQALGQGPEFLTYFNYEAQQDKSGLPNDRFSAERPEGSISTLTIQRTEQRDSAMYRCASSRQGRTNEKLFFGSGTQLSVL.

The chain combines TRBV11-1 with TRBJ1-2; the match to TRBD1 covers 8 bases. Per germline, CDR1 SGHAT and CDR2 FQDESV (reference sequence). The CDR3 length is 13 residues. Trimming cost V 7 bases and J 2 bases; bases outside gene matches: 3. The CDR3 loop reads CASNGQGNYGYTF. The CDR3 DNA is TGTGCCAGCAACGGACAGGGCAACTATGGCTACACCTTC.

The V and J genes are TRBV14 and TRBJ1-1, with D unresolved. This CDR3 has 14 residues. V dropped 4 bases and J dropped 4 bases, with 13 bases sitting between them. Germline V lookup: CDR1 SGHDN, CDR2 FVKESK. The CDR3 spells CASSPGSLSTEAFF. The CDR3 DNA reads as TGTGCCAGCAGCCCGGGATCCCTTAGCACTGAAGCTTTCTTT.

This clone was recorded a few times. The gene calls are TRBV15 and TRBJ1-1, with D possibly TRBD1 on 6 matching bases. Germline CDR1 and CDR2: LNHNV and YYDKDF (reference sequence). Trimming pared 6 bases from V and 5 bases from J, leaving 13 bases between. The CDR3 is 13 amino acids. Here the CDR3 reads CATRLQGDTEAFF. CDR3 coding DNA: TGTGCCACCAGGTTACAGGGAGATACTGAAGCTTTCTTT.

The CDR3 DNA follows: TGTGCCAGCTCACCACCCGACAGGGGGCGACATGAGCAGTTCTTC. Protein: CASSPPDRGRHEQFF. This rearrangement joins TRBV18 to TRBJ2-1; 10 bases fit TRBD1. The germline gives CDR1 KGHSH, CDR2 LQKENI. The CDR3 has 15 residues. The J segment lost 8 bases and the V segment lost 0 bases, leaving 4 bases of the junction unmatched.

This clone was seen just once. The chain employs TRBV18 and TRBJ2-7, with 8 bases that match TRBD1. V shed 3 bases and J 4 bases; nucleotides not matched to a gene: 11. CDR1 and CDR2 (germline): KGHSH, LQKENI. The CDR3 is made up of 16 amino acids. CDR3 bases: TGTGCCAGCTCACCTTTGTCAGGGGGCAGCTTATACGAGCAGTACTTC. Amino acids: CASSPLSGGSLYEQYF.

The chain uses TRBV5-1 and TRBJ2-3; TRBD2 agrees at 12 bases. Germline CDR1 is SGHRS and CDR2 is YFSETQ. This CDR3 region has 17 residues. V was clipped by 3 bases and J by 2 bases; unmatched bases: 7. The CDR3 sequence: CASSSMTSGGFTDTQYF. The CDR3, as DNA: TGCGCCAGCAGCTCCATGACTAGCGGGGGATTCACAGATACGCAGTATTTT.

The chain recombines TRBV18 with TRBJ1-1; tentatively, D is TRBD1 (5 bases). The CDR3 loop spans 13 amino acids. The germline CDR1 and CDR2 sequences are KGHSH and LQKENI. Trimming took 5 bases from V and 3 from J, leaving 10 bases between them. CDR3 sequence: CASSAGLDTEAFF. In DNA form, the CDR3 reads TGTGCCAGCTCAGCAGGGCTGGACACTGAAGCTTTCTTT.

The CDR3 spells CASSTGNSPLHF. The CDR3 DNA is TGTGCCAGTAGTACAGGGAATTCACCCCTCCACTTT. This chain uses TRBV19 with TRBJ1-6; D is perhaps TRBD1 (5 bases). Germline CDR1 and CDR2: LNHDA and SQIVND (reference sequence). CDR3 size: 12 residues. Trimming left V 4 bases short and J 7 bases short, with 5 bases between. Drawing the rest from reference TRBV19 and TRBJ1-6, the complete variable domain is DGGITQSPKYLFRKEGQNVTLSCEQNLNHDAMYWYRQDPGQGLRLIYYSQIVNDFQKGDIAEGYSVSREKKESFPLTVTSAQKNPTAFYLCASSTGNSPLHFGNGTRLTVT.

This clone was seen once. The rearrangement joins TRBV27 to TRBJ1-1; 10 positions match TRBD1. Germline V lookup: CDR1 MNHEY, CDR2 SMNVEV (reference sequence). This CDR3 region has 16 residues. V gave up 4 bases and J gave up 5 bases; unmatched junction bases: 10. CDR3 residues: CASSSHTRQGATEAFF. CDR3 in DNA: TGTGCCAGCAGTTCTCACACCCGACAGGGGGCAACTGAAGCTTTCTTT.

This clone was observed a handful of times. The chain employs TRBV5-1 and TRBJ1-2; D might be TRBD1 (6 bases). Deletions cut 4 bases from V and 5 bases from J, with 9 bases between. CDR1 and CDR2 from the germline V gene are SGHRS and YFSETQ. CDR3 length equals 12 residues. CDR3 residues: CASSDTGYGYTF. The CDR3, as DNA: TGCGCCAGCAGCGACACAGGGTATGGCTACACCTTC.

CDR3: CASSSRTGGEKLFF. The CDR3 DNA follows: TGTGCCAGCAGCTCTAGGACAGGGGGTGAAAAACTGTTTTTT. The chain carries TRBV7-2 and TRBJ1-4; 10 bases align to TRBD1. Losses at the gene ends were 4 bases for V and 7 bases for J; bases not matched to a gene: 3. Germline-derived CDR1 and CDR2 are SGHTA and FQGNSA. The CDR3 has 14 residues.

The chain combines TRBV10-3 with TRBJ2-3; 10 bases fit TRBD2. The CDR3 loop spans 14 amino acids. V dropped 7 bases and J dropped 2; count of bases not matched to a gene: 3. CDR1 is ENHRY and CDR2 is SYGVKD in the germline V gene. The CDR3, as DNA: TGTGCCATCAAAAGCGGGGGGGTCACAGATACGCAGTATTTT. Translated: CAIKSGGVTDTQYF.

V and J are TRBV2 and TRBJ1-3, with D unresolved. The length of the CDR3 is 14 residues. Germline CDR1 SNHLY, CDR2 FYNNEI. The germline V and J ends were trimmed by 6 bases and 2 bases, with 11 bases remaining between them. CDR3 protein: CASRPRSAGNTIYF. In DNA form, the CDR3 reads TGTGCCAGCAGGCCCCGGTCCGCTGGAAACACCATATATTTT.

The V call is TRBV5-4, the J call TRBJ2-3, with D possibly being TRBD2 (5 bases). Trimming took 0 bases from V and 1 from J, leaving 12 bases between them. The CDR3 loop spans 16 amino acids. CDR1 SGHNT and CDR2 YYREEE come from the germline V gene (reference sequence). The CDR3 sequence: CASSLDRGFRTDTQYF. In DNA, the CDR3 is TGTGCCAGCAGCTTGGATCGGGGATTCCGCACAGATACGCAGTATTTT. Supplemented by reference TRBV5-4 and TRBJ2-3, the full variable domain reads ETGVTQSPTHLIKTRGQQVTLRCSSQSGHNTVSWYQQALGQGPQFIFQYYREEENGRGNFPPRFSGLQFPNYSSELNVNALELDDSALYLCASSLDRGFRTDTQYFGPGTRLTVL.

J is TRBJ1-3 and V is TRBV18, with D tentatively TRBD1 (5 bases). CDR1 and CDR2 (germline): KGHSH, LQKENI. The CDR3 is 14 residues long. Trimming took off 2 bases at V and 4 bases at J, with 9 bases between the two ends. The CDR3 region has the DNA TGTGCCAGCTCACCAGGGGCAGGAGGAAACACCATATATTTT. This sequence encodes CASSPGAGGNTIYF. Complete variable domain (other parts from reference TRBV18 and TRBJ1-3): NAGVMQNPRHLVRRRGQEARLRCSPMKGHSHVYWYRQLPEEGLKFMVYLQKENIIDESGMPKERFSAEFPKEGPSILRIQQVVRGDSAAYFCASSPGAGGNTIYFGEGSWLTVV.

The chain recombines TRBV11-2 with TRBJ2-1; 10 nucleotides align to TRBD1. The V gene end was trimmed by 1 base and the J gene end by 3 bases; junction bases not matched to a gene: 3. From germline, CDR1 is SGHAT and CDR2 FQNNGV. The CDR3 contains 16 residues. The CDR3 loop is CASSLGDRGFYNEQFF. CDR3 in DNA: TGTGCCAGCAGCTTAGGGGACAGGGGATTCTACAATGAGCAGTTCTTC.

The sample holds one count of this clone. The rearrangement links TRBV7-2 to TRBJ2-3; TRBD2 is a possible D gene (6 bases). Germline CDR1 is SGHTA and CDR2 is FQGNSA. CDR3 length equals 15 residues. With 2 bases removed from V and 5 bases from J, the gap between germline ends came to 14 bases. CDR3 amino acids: CASSLSSGGIDTQYF. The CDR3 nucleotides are TGTGCCAGCAGCTTATCATCCGGGGGAATAGATACGCAGTATTTT.

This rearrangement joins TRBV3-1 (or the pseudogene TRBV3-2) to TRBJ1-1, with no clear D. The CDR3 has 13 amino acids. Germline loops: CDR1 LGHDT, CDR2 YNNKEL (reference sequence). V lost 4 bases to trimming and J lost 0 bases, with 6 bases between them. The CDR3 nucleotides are TGTGCCAGCAGCCGGACTATGAACACTGAAGCTTTCTTT. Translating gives CASSRTMNTEAFF.

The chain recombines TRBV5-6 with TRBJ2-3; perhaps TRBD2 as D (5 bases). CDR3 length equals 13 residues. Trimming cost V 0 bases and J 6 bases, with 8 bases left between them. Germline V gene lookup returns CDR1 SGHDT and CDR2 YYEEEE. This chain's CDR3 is CASSLAGVDTQYF. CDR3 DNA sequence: TGTGCCAGCAGCTTGGCCGGGGTGGATACGCAGTATTTT.